The present TCR beta chain was sequenced within a study of beta chain features in type 1 diabetes listed by TCRdb under 2018. Context from the whole study: Mean age, gender distribution, total cell number and subset yield did not differ between patients and healthy donors. A total of some 100,000,000 sorted cells were examined across all samples, and a strong correlation was observed between cell number per subset and RNA yield. The study compared the TCRB repertoires of sorted circulating CD4+ T cell subsets in recently diagnosed type 1 diabetes patients with those in matched healthy donors. Regulatory and stem cell-like memory subsets were isolated from only 8 patients and about eight healthy donors, whereas naive and central memory subsets came from all 30 or so donors. Broader findings and caveats from the paper: PCR might favor shorter templates, but patient and control samples were amplified and corrected together, so any skew would affect both groups equally. Because small numbers of individuals were included in the HLA sub-analyses, any influence of HLA type on TCRB rearrangement was left unresolved. At VDJ recombination sites, type 1 diabetes patients had fewer insertions and more deleted nucleotides, which implies abnormalities in thymic rearrangement. Sequencing cDNA rather than genomic DNA could over-represent highly expressing activated cells, although activation and CD3 levels did not differ between groups. In all four CD4+ subsets, TCRB CDR3 length was moderately but significantly shorter in type 1 diabetes patients. The naive, central memory and regulatory TCRB repertoires appeared to resemble one another more closely among patients than among healthy donors.

The sample holds a few counts of this clone. Its binding antigen is unknown. Per-nucleotide qualities are absent, and no much larger clonotype sits a single base away. Different DNA sequences within this sample yield the same CDR3. A single peripheral blood draw of around 100 mL on average was collected from each donor into heparinised tubes. A BD FACSAria II and a panel including CD45RO, CCR7, CD25, CD127, CD95 and CD27 were used to sort naive, central memory, regulatory and stem cell-like memory CD4+ T cells. Every sorted population had a purity above 95%. Right away, PBMCs were isolated by Lymphoprep density gradient centrifugation and were stained directly, with no culture step. Samples were stained and sorted in pairs, with one healthy donor and one patient per experiment, so that batch effects were minimized. V sheds 2 bases and J sheds 3 bases, leaving 3 bases between their ends. The CDR3 runs 11 residues from the cysteine to the phenylalanine. CDR3 DNA is the only sequence kept; it has 33 bases, read in frame from the first base. The germline V gene (reference sequence) supplies CDR1 GTSNPN and CDR2 SVGIG.

All of the isolated RNA was reverse transcribed with the High Capacity cDNA Reverse Transcription Kit, so expressed TCRB transcripts were sequenced. Deep immunoSEQ sequencing was applied to naive, central memory and regulatory T cell samples, giving an average of roughly 3.6 million total reads per sample. Sorted cells were lysed in RLT buffer and RNA was extracted with DNase-treated RNeasy Micro or Mini kits, depending on cell number. To prevent cross-contamination, each cell subset was processed individually, whereas patient and healthy donor samples were processed jointly. Using the immunoSEQ multiplex PCR, TCRB sequences were amplified from cDNA into 87-bp fragments spanning the CDR3 region. Amplicons were sequenced on the Illumina HiSeq platform. Per the authors' processing: Synthetic template baselines were used to correct PCR bias computationally, reads within Hamming distance 2 were collapsed together, and singletons that could not be merged were discarded. Reads were aligned against IMGT so that V, D and J genes, CDR3 length and insertions or deletions at six rearrangement sites could be assigned. Clonotype counts were normalized to sorted cell number within each subset before computing true diversity and Gini coefficients with the tcR R package. The overlap coefficient, calculated on TCRB nucleotide sequences, was used to measure repertoire sharing. As a proxy for the pre-selection repertoire, out-of-frame TCRB sequences from naive cells were analyzed. Held by TCRdb, this immuneACCESS table contains in-frame sequences only and omits some clones. Under half of the omission traces to an unresolved V gene where checked; the cause of the rest is unknown. V and J calls and clone size come straight from that table; D and trimming were deduced from the DNA. For this sample there are approximately 250,000 clones; approximately 16% appear just once. About 0.08% of the sample is held by the ten biggest clonotypes.

This chain joins TRBV30 to TRBJ2-3; the D gene is not confidently resolved. Sequencing was done on a sample of naive CD4+ T cells from blood. Explained via the paper, the cell subset or site label denotes: true naive CD4+ T cells. The receptor comes from a young man with type 1 diabetes. The DNA sequence is as follows: TGTGCCTGGAGTTTGACAGATACGCAGTATTTT. Its translation is CAWSLTDTQYF.